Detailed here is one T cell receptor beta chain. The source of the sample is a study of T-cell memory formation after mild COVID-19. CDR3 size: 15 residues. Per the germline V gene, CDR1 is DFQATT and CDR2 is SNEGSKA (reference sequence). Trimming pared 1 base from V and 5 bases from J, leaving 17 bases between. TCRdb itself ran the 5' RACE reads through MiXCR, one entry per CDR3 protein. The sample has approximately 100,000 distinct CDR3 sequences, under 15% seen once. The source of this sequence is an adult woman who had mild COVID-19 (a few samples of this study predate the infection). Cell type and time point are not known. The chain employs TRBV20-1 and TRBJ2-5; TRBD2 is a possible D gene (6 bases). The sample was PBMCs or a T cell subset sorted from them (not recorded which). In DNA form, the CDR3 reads TGCAGTGCTAGAGGCGGCGGGGACGCCCGGGAGACCCAGTACTTC. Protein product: CSARGGGDARETQYF.